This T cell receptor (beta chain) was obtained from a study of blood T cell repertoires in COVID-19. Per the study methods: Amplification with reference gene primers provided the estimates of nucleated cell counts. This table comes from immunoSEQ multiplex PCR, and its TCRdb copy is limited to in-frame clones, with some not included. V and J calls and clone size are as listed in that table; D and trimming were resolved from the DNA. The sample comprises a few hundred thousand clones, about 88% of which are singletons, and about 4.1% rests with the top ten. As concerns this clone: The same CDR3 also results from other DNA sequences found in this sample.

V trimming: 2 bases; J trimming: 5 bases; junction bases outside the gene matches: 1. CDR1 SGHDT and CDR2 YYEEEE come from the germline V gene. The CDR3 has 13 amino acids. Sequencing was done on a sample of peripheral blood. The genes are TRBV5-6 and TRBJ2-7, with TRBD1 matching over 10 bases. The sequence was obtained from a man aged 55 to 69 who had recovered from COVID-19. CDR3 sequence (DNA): TGTGCCAGCAGCTTAGGGACAGGGGACGAGCAGTACTTC. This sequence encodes CASSLGTGDEQYF.